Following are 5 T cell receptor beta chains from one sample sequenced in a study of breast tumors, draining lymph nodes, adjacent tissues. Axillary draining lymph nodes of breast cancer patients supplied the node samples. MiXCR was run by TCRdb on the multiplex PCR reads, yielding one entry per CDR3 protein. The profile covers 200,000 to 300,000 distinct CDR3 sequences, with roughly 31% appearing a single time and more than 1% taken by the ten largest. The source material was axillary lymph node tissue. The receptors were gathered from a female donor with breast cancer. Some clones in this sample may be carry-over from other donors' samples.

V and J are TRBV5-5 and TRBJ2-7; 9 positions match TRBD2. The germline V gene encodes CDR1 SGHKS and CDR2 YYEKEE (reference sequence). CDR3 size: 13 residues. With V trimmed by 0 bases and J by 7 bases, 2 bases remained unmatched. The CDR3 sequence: CASSLAAGGEQYF. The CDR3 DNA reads TGTGCCAGCAGCTTGGCCGCGGGGGGGGAGCAGTACTTC.

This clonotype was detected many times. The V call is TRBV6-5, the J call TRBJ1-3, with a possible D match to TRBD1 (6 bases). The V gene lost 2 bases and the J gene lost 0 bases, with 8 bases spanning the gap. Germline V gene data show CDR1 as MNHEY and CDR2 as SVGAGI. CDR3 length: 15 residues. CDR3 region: CASSYPGASGNTIYF. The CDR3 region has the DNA TGTGCCAGCAGTTACCCGGGGGCCTCTGGAAACACCATATATTTT.

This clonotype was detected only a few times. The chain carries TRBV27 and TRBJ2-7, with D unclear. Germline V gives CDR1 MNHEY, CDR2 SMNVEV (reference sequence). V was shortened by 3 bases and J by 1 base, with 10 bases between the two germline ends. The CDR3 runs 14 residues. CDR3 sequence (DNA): TGTGCCAGCAGTTTGCGGCAGACGTCCTACGAGCAGTACTTC. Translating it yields CASSLRQTSYEQYF.

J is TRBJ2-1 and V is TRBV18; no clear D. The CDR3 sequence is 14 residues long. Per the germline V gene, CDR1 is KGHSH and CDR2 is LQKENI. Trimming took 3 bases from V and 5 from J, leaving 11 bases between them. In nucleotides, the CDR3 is TGTGCCAGCTCACCTCCAAGCGTAAACAATGAGCAGTTCTTC. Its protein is CASSPPSVNNEQFF.

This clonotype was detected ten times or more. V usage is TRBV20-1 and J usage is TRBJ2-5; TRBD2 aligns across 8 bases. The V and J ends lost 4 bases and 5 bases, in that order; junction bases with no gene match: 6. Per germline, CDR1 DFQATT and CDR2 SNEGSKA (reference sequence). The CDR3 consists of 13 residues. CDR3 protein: CSATGTSRETQYF. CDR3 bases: TGCAGTGCTACCGGGACTAGTCGTGAGACCCAGTACTTC.